The clone carrying this T cell receptor beta chain appeared a few times. Trimming took 7 bases from V and 8 from J; bases not matched to a gene: 8. The CDR3 totals 14 residues. CDR1 SGHDN and CDR2 FVKESK come from the germline V gene. The data are from a study of blood T cell repertoires in COVID-19. About the research overall: The United States, Italy and Spain were the sources of the acute and convalescent COVID-19 samples. PBMCs, B-cell-depleted T cells, or T cells were the source of the cDNA or gDNA that made up the material.

Per the authors' pipeline: Scientists estimated how many nucleated cells there were by amplifying reference gene primers. Sequencing was performed with immunoSEQ multiplex PCR; in TCRdb, only in-frame clones are kept and a portion is missing. That table is the source of V, J and clone size, and D and trimming were worked out from the DNA. The table includes tens of thousands of clones, about 83% detected once. The chain has TRBV14 and TRBJ1-2, with 12 bases lining up with TRBD1. The sequence derives from a woman aged 55-70 years with acute or convalescent COVID-19. Sequencing was done on a sample of peripheral blood. In DNA form, the CDR3 reads TGTGCCAGCACCCCGGGACAGGGGGCTCGGGGCTACACCTTC. This sequence encodes CASTPGQGARGYTF.